This T cell receptor beta chain originates from a study of chemoradiotherapy in HPV16-positive cancers. As to this clone: Its target is unknown.

Germline V CDR1 and CDR2: LNHDA, SQIVND (reference sequence). V was cut by 2 bases and J by 4 bases, with 6 bases left in between. This CDR3 region has 13 residues. Findings and limits, study-wide: Candidate HPV-specific clones and E7-related TCR motifs grew in tumor during treatment. Only a couple of HPV16-positive patients supplied the functional HPV-specificity definition.

Clones were read by immunoSEQ multiplex PCR, and TCRdb kept only the in-frame ones, dropping some. The table includes about 1,000 clones, approximately 92% detected once. The source material was tumor tissue, sampled from a patient who underwent chemoradiotherapy. This chain uses TRBV19 with TRBJ1-3, with D unclear. This clonotype was obtained from a human donor with HPV-associated anogenital cancer. The CDR3 is CASSIRRGNTIYF. As DNA, the CDR3 is TGTGCCAGTAGTATAAGAAGAGGAAACACCATATATTTT.